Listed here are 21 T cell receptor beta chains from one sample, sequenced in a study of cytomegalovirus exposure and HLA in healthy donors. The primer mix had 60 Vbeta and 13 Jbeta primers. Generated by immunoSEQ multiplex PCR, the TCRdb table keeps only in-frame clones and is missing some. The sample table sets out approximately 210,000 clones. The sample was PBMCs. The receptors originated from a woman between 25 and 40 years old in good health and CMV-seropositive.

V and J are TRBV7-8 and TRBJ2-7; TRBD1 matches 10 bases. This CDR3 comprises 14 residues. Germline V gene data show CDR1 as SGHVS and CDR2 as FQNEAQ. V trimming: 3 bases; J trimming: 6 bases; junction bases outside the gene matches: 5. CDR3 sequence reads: CASSLTGGKGEQYF. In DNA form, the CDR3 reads TGTGCCAGCAGCTTGACAGGGGGCAAAGGCGAGCAGTACTTC.

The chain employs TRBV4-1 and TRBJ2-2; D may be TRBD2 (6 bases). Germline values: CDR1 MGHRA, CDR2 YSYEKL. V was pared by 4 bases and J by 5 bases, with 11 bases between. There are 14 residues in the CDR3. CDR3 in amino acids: CASSLAGRTGELFF. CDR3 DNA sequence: TGCGCCAGCAGCCTTGCAGGGAGGACCGGGGAGCTGTTTTTT.

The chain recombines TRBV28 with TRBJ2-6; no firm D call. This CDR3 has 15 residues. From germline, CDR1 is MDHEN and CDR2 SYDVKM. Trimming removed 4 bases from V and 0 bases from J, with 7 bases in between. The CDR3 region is CASSSPNSGANVLTF. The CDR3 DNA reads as TGTGCCAGCAGTTCCCCTAACTCTGGGGCCAACGTCCTGACTTTC.

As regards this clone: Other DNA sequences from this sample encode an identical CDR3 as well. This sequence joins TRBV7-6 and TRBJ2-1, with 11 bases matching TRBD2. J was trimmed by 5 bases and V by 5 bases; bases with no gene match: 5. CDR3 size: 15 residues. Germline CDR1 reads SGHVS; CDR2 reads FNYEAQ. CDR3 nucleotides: TGTGCCAGCAGCCGTCTAGCGGGGGGTAACAATGAGCAGTTCTTC. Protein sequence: CASSRLAGGNNEQFF.

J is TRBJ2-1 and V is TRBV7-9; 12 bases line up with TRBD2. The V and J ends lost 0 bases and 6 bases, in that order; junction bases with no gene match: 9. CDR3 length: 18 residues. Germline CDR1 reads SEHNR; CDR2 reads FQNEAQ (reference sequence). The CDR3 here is CASSLAGPTSGSGNEQFF. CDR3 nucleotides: TGTGCCAGCAGCTTAGCCGGACCGACTAGCGGGAGTGGCAATGAGCAGTTCTTC.

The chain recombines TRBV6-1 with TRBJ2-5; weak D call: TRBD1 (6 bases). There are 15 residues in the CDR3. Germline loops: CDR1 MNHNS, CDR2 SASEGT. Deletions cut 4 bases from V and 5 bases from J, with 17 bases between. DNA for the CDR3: TGTGCCAGCAGTGCACCCGGGACAACGGGGGAGACCCAGTACTTC. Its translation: CASSAPGTTGETQYF.

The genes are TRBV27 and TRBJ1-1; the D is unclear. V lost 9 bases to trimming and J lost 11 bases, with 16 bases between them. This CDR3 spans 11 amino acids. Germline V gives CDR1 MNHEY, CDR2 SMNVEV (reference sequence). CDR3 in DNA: TGTGCCAGTCTAAACCGGGGTGGTGCTTTCTTT. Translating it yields CASLNRGGAFF.

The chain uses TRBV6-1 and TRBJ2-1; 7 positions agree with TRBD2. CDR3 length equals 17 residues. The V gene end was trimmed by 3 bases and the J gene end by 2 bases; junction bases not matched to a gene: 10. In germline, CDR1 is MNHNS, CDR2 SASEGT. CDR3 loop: CASSENMGGGPYNEQFF. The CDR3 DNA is TGTGCCAGCAGTGAGAATATGGGGGGAGGGCCCTACAATGAGCAGTTCTTC.

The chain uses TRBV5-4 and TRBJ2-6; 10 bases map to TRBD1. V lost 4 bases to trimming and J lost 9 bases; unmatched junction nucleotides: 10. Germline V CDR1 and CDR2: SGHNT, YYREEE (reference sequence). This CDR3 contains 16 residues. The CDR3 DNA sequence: TGTGCCAGCAGCCTCCTGGGGGACAGGGGACGCAACGTCCTGACTTTC. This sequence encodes CASSLLGDRGRNVLTF.

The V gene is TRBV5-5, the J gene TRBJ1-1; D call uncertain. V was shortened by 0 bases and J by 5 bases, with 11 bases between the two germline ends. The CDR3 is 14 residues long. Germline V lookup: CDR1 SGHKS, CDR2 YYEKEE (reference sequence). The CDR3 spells CASSLDTGSTEAFF. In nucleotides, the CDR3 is TGTGCCAGCAGCTTGGATACGGGTAGTACTGAAGCTTTCTTT.

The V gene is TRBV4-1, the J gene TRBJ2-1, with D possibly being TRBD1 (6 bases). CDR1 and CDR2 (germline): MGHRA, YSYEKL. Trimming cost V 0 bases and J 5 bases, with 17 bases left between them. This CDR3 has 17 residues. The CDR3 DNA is TGCGCCAGCAGCCAAGACAGGGGTTCTCCCCAAAACAATGAGCAGTTCTTC. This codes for CASSQDRGSPQNNEQFF.

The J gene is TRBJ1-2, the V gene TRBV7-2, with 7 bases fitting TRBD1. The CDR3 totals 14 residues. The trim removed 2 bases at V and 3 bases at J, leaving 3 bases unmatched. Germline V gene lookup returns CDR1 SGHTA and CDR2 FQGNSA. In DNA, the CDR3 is TGTGCCAGCAGCTTATTGGGGACAGACTATGGCTACACCTTC. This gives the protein CASSLLGTDYGYTF.

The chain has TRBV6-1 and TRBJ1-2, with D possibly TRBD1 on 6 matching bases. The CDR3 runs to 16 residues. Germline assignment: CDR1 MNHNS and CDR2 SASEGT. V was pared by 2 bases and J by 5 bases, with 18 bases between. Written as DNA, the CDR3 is TGTGCCAGCAGTGAAACTCCGGGACAATCATCGTATGGCTACACCTTC. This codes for CASSETPGQSSYGYTF.

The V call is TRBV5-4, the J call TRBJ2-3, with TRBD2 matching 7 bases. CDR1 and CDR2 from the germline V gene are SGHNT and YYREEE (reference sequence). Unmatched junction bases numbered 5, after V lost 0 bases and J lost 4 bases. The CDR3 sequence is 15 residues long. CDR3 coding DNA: TGTGCCAGCAGCTTGGGGGCGGGGGAACCAGATACGCAGTATTTT. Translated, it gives CASSLGAGEPDTQYF.

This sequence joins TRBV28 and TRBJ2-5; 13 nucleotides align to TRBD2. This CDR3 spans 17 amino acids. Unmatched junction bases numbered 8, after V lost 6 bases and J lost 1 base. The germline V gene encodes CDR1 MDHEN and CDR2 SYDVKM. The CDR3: CASSALRTSGSQETQYF. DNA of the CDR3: TGTGCCAGCAGCGCGCTGAGGACTAGCGGGAGCCAAGAGACCCAGTACTTC.

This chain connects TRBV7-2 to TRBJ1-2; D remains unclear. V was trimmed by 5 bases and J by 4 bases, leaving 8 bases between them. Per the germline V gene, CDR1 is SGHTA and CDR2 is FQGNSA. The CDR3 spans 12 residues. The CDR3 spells CASSPSGYGYTF. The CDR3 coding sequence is TGTGCCAGCAGCCCATCAGGCTATGGCTACACCTTC.

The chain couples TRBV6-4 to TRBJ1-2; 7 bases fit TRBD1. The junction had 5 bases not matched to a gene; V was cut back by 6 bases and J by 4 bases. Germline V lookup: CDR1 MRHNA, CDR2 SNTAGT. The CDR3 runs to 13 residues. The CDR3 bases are TGTGCCAGCAGCGCTAGACAGGGCTATGGCTACACCTTC. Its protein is CASSARQGYGYTF.

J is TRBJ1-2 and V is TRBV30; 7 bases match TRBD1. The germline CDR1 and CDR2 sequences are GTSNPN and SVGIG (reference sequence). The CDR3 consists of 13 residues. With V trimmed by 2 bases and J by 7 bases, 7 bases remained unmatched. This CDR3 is CAWSPGTDLGYTF. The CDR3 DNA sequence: TGTGCCTGGAGTCCCGGGACAGACCTTGGCTACACCTTC. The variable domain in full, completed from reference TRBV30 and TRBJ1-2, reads SQTIHQWPATLVQPVGSPLSLECTVEGTSNPNLYWYRQAAGRGLQLLFYSVGIGQISSEVPQNLSASRPQDRQFILSSKKLLLSDSGFYLCAWSPGTDLGYTFGSGTRLTVV.

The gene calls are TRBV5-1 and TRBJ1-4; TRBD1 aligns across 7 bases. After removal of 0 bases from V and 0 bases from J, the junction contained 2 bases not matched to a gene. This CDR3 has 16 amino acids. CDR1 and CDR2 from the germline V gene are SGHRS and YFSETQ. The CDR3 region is CASSLGQGATNEKLFF. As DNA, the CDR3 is TGCGCCAGCAGCTTGGGACAGGGAGCAACTAATGAAAAACTGTTTTTT.

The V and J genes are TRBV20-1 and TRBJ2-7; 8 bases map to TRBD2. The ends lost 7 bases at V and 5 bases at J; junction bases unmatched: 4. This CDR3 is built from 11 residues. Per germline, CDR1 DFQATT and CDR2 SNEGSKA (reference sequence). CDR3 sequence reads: CSEAGVNEQYF. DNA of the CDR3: TGCAGTGAAGCGGGAGTTAACGAGCAGTACTTC.

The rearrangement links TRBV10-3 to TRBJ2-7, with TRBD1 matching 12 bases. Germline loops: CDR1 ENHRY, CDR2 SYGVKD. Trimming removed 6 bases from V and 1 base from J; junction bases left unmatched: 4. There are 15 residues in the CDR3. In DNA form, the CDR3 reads TGTGCCATCAGCGGGACAGGGGGCTCATCCTACGAGCAGTACTTC. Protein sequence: CAISGTGGSSYEQYF.